The clone carrying this T cell receptor (beta chain) has a handful of counts. Its specificity is unknown. The data stem from a study of T cell repertoires in cytomegalovirus infection. From the reads, TCRdb called clonotypes with MiXCR, one entry per CDR3 protein. The profile shows 700,000 to 900,000 distinct CDR3 sequences, approximately 32% of them singletons. The source of this sequence is a human donor in good health (CMV status not recorded). Some clones in this sample may be carry-over from other donors' samples. The sequencing here drew on cultured CD8+ T cells from PBMCs, taken from culture after CMV antigen stimulation.

CDR3 coding DNA: TGTGCCAGCAGCCAAGATCACAGGGCCACCCTTTCTGGGGCCAACGTCCTGACTTTC. Translating gives CASSQDHRATLSGANVLTF. The chain joins TRBV4-2 to TRBJ2-6; a weak D match, TRBD1 (6 bases). Trimming took off 0 bases at V and 1 base at J, with 16 bases between the two ends. This CDR3 is built from 19 residues. Germline V gene data show CDR1 as LGHNA and CDR2 as YNFKEQ.